Listed below are T cell receptor beta chains from one sample, sequenced in a study of identical twins. Each CDR3 protein is one row after TCRdb ran MiXCR on the 5' RACE reads. The profile shows 400,000 to 600,000 distinct CDR3 sequences, approximately 20% of them singletons. The same data also went into a second study, on yellow fever vaccine responses in identical twins.

Material for sequencing was CD4+ T cells sorted from blood. All receptors come from a woman between 18 and 30 years old in good health. Each CDR3 is given without its conserved first and last residue.

TRBV12-3/TRBV12-4	TRBJ1-3	ASSLGQGYRSGNTIY
TRBV7-9	TRBJ2-5	ASSLGAGGRETQY
TRBV10-3	TRBJ1-6	AISDRDRNSPLH
TRBV2	TRBJ1-2	ASSARGGGNYGYT
TRBV11-2	TRBJ2-1	ASSLDGVQGGGVNNEQF
TRBV20-1	TRBJ2-2	SALNGGTNTGELF
TRBV2	TRBJ2-1	ASSVSRFNEQF
TRBV3-1	TRBJ1-6	ASSPRTGGNSPLH
TRBV5-8	TRBJ2-7	ATNRDSDSVEQY
TRBV24-1	TRBJ2-3	ATSDWTSGRKYTQY
TRBV4-1	TRBJ2-1	ASSQEGRGSGQF
TRBV4-1	TRBJ1-1	ASSQPPQGRTEAF
TRBV20-1	TRBJ2-5	SASLRQGYQETQY
TRBV12-1	TRBJ2-1	ASSFRAGKQF
TRBV6-1	TRBJ1-6	ASSEVWQYNSPLH
TRBV12-3/TRBV12-4	TRBJ1-2	ASRPEGPLLGYT
TRBV3-1	TRBJ2-7	ASGSWDTTYEQY
TRBV28	TRBJ2-5	ALGDPETQY
TRBV7-9	TRBJ1-1	ASGGAF
TRBV7-9	TRBJ2-1	ASSLNAGAGYNEQF
TRBV12-3/TRBV12-4	TRBJ2-4	ASSTWDRGAKNIQY
TRBV10-3	TRBJ2-3	AISDRGGYNTQY
TRBV12-3/TRBV12-4	TRBJ2-1	ASSLEIAGVGDEQF
TRBV12-3/TRBV12-4	TRBJ2-3	ASSFISGRAPDTQY
TRBV27	TRBJ2-7	ASSSRGEASYEQY
TRBV9	TRBJ2-5	ASSVGLDLGAQY
TRBV5-1	TRBJ2-7	ASSPGQTGEQY
TRBV24-1	TRBJ2-1	ATSDSGTGQF
TRBV4-1	TRBJ2-3	ASSQGAGSSDTQY
TRBV5-1	TRBJ1-1	ASTPNGNMNTEAF
TRBV3-1	TRBJ2-7	ASSQLAGEGNEQY
TRBV7-9	TRBJ2-3	ASRRSGEGTDTQY
TRBV7-8	TRBJ1-1	ASSPRKGVLNTEAF
TRBV12-3/TRBV12-4	TRBJ1-1	ASSLVGDLTEAF
TRBV20-1	TRBJ1-4	SASMGRLF
TRBV12-3/TRBV12-4	TRBJ2-3	ASSLSKVDTQY
TRBV12-3/TRBV12-4	TRBJ2-5	ASSPTPGARGQETQY
TRBV2	TRBJ2-1	ASTEDWGEQF
TRBV12-3/TRBV12-4	TRBJ2-3	ASSLTGRGRADTQY
TRBV5-1	TRBJ1-1	ASSLVVWTGSHLGGNTEAF
TRBV20-1	TRBJ2-1	SAKRGGSGRDNEQF
TRBV12-3/TRBV12-4	TRBJ2-7	ASSFSEPSEQY
TRBV12-3/TRBV12-4	TRBJ2-2	ASRPPGLAEGVTGELF
TRBV7-8	TRBJ2-3	ASSLVAATDTQY
TRBV12-3/TRBV12-4	TRBJ2-5	ASSLNQQETQY
TRBV7-8	TRBJ2-1	ASSLAAAGSGNEQF
TRBV7-9	TRBJ2-7	ASPPQQESYEQY
TRBV7-3	TRBJ1-1	ASSFDRGTEAF
TRBV5-1	TRBJ2-1	ASSLELAGVSNEQF
TRBV29-1	TRBJ1-5	SVGSTGSNQPQH
TRBV20-1	TRBJ2-5	SARGGTSGETQY
TRBV12-3/TRBV12-4	TRBJ2-1	ASSFAENEQF
TRBV13	TRBJ2-4	ASSQGLAGDIQY
TRBV12-3/TRBV12-4	TRBJ2-1	ASSLYRGLGPNNEQF
TRBV5-5	TRBJ1-1	ASSLTDQGAF
TRBV6-1	TRBJ2-3	ASTSEGSSTDTQY
TRBV20-1	TRBJ1-1	SANNRGRRP
TRBV15	TRBJ2-1	ATSRDKGLAGAYNEQF
TRBV7-3	TRBJ2-7	ASSPYAGPTYEQY
TRBV7-9	TRBJ1-2	ASSLSVYTNYGYT